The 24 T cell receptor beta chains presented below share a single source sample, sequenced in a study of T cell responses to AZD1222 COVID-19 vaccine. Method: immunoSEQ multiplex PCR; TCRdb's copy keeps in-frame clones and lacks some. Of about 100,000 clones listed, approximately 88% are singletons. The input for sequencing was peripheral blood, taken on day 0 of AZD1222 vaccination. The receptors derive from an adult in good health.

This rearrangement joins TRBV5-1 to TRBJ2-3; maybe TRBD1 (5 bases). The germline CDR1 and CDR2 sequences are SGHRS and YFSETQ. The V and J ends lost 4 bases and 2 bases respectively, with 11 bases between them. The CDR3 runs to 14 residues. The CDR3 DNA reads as TGCGCCAGCAGCACGACAGATTTCACAGATACGCAGTATTTT. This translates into CASSTTDFTDTQYF.

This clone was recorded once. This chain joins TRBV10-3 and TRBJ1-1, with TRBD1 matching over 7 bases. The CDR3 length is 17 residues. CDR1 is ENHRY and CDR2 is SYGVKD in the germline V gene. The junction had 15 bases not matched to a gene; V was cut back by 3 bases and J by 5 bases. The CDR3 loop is CAISDVGQAIRTTEAFF. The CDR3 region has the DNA TGTGCCATCAGTGATGTCGGACAGGCGATAAGGACGACTGAAGCTTTCTTT.

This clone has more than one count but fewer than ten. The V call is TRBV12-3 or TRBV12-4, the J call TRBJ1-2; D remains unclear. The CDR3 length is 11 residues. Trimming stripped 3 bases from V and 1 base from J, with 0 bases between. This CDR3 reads CASSFNYGYTF. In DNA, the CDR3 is TGTGCCAGCAGTTTTAACTATGGCTACACCTTC.

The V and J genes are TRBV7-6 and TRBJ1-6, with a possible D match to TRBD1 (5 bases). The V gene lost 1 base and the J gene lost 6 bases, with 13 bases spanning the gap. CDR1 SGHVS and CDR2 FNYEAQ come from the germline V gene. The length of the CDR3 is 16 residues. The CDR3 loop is CASSLVAQGPNSPLHF. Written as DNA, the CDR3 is TGTGCCAGCAGCTTAGTAGCCCAGGGACCTAATTCACCCCTCCACTTT.

The CDR3 sequence is CASSQAGTGELFF. The CDR3 DNA sequence: TGTGCCAGCAGCCAAGCAGGCACCGGGGAGCTGTTTTTT. The rearrangement uses TRBV3-1 (or the pseudogene TRBV3-2) and TRBJ2-2, with D unclear. Germline assignment: CDR1 LGHDT and CDR2 YNNKEL (reference sequence). The CDR3 consists of 13 residues. Trimming removed 1 base from V and 4 bases from J, with 4 bases in between.

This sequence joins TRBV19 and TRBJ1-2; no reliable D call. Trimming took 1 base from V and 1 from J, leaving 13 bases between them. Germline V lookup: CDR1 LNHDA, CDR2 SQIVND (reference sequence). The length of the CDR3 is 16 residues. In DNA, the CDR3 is TGTGCCAGTAGTATAGGTTACGGAAAATTTAACTATGGCTACACCTTC. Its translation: CASSIGYGKFNYGYTF.

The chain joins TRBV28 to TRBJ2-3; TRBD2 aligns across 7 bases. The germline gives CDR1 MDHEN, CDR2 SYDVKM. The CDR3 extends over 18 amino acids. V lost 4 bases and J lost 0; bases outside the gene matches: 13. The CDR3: CASSSVLAEITSTDTQYF. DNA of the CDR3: TGTGCCAGCAGTTCCGTCCTAGCGGAAATCACTAGCACAGATACGCAGTATTTT.

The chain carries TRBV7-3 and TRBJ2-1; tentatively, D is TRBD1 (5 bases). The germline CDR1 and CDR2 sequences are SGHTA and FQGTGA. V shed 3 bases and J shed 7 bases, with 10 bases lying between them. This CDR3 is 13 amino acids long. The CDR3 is CASSLWAGNEQFF. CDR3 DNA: TGTGCCAGCAGCTTGTGGGCAGGGAATGAGCAGTTCTTC.

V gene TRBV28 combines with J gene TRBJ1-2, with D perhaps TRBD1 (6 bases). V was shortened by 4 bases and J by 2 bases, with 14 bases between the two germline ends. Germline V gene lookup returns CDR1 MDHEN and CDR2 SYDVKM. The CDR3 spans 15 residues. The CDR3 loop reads CASSSTGIVNYGYTF. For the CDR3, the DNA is TGTGCCAGCAGTTCTACAGGGATTGTAAACTATGGCTACACCTTC.

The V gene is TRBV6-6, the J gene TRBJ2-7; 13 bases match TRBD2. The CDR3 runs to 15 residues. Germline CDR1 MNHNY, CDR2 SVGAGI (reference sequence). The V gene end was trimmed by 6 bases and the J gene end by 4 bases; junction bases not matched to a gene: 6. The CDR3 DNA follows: TGTGCCAGCAGCTCTAGGACTAGCGGGAGATACGAGCAGTACTTC. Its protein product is CASSSRTSGRYEQYF.

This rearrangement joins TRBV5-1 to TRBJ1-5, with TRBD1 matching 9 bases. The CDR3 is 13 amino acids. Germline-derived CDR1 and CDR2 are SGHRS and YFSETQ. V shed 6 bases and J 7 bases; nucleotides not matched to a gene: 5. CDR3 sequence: CASTEDRGQPQHF. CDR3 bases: TGCGCCAGCACCGAGGACAGGGGACAGCCCCAGCATTTT. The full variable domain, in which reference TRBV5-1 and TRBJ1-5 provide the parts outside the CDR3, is KAGVTQTPRYLIKTRGQQVTLSCSPISGHRSVSWYQQTPGQGLQFLFEYFSETQRNKGNFPGRFSGRQFSNSRSEMNVSTLELGDSALYLCASTEDRGQPQHFGDGTRLSIL.

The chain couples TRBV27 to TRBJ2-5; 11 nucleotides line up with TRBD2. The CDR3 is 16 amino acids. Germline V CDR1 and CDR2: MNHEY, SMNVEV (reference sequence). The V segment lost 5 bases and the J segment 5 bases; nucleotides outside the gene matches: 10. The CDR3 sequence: CASSPHSGRAVETQYF. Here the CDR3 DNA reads TGTGCCAGCAGTCCTCATAGCGGGAGGGCCGTTGAGACCCAGTACTTC.

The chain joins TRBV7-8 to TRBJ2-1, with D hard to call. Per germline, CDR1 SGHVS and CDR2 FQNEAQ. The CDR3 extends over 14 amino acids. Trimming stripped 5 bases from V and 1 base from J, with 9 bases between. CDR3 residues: CASSPQGSYNEQFF. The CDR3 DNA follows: TGTGCCAGCAGCCCACAAGGGTCCTACAATGAGCAGTTCTTC.

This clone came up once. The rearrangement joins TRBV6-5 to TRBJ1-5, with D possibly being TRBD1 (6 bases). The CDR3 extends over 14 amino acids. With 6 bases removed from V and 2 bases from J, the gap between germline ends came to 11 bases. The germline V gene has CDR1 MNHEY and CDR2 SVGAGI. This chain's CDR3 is CASSRDKGNQPQHF. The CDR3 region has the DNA TGTGCCAGCAGCCGGGACAAGGGCAATCAGCCCCAGCATTTT.

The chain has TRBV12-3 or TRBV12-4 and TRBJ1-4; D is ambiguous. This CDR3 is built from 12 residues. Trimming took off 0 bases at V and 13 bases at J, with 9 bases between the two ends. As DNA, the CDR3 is TGTGCCAGCAGTTTAGCGCTAATTGGACTGTTTTTT. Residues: CASSLALIGLFF.

This chain's CDR3 is CASSLEPGSLETQYF. The CDR3 DNA is TGTGCCAGCAGCTTAGAACCAGGGAGTTTAGAGACCCAGTACTTC. The chain uses TRBV7-2 and TRBJ2-5; D could derive from TRBD1 or TRBD2 (5 bases each). CDR3 length: 15 amino acids. Germline-derived CDR1 and CDR2 are SGHTA and FQGNSA. Trimming left V 1 base short and J 4 bases short, with 13 bases between.

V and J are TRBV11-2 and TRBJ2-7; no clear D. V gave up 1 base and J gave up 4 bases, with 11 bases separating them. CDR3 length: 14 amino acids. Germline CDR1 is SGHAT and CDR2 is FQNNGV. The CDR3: CASSLVNPGYEQYF. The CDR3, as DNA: TGTGCCAGCAGCTTAGTCAACCCTGGTTACGAGCAGTACTTC.

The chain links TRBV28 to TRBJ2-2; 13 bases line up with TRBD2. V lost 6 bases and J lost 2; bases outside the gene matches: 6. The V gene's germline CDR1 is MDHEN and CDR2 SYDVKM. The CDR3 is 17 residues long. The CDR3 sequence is CASSELAGGINTGELFF. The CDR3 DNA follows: TGTGCCAGCAGCGAACTAGCGGGAGGGATAAACACCGGGGAGCTGTTTTTT.

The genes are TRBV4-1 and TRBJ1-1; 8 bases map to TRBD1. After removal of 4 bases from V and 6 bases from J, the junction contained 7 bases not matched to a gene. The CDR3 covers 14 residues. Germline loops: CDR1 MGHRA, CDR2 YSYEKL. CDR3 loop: CASSLGQGGSEAFF. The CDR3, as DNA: TGCGCCAGCAGCCTCGGACAGGGTGGTTCTGAAGCTTTCTTT.

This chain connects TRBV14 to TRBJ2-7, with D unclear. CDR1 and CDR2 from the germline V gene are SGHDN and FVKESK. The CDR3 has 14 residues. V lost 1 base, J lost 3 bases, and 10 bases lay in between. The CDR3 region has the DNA TGTGCCAGCAGCCAAGGTACGCCCTTCTACGAGCAGTACTTC. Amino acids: CASSQGTPFYEQYF.

The CDR3 sequence: CASSPHQRGGNEKLFF. The CDR3, as DNA: TGTGCCAGCAGCCCACACCAACGGGGTGGGAATGAAAAACTGTTTTTT. V usage is TRBV7-2 and J usage is TRBJ1-4; D ambiguous. The V end was cut by 5 bases, the J end by 5 bases, with 18 bases between. Germline CDR1 and CDR2: SGHTA and FQGNSA. This CDR3 is built from 16 residues.

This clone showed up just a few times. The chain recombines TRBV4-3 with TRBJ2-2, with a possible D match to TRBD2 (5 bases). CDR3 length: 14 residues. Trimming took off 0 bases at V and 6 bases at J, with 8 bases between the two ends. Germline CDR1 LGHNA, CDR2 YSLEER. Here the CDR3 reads CASSQEGGSGELFF. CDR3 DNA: TGCGCCAGCAGCCAAGAAGGAGGCTCCGGGGAGCTGTTTTTT.

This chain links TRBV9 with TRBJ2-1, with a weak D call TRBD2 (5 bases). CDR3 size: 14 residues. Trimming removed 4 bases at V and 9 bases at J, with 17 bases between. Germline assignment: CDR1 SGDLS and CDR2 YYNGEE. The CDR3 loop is CASSPSLLEGEQFF. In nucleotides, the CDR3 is TGTGCCAGCAGCCCGTCGTTACTAGAGGGTGAGCAGTTCTTC. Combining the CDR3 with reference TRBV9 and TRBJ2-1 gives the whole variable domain DSGVTQTPKHLITATGQRVTLRCSPRSGDLSVYWYQQSLDQGLQFLIQYYNGEERAKGNILERFSAQQFPDLHSELNLSSLELGDSALYFCASSPSLLEGEQFFGPGTRLTVL.

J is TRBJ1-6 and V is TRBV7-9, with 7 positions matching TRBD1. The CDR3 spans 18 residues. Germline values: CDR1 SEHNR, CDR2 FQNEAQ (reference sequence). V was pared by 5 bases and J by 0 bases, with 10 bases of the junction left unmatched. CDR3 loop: CASSLLTGISSYNSPLHF. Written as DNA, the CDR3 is TGTGCCAGCAGCCTTCTGACAGGGATTAGCTCCTATAATTCACCCCTCCACTTT.